The present TCR beta chain was sequenced within a study of T cells in localized non-small cell lung cancer. Concerning this clone itself: The antigen is unknown.

The CDR3 has 12 amino acids. Germline V gene data show CDR1 as MNHEY and CDR2 as SVGAGI. The V gene lost 5 bases and the J gene lost 8 bases, with 12 bases spanning the gap. Regarding the study as a whole: Out of the top 100 tumor clones, a median approximately 57 were seen in adjacent lung. Greater blood T cell density accompanied longer overall survival. Tumor showed lower T cell clonality than uninvolved adjacent lung, where it was highest.

Assay: immunoSEQ multiplex PCR; the TCRdb copy retains only in-frame clones and omits some. The table shows approximately 47,000 clones, with 70% to 90% occurring only once. The source material was PBMCs, sampled before any cancer treatment. The TCR was taken from a man aged 40 to 70 with stage II lung adenocarcinoma. The gene calls are TRBV6-5 and TRBJ1-2; D remains unclear. The CDR3 spells CASSTPRSGYTF. The CDR3, as DNA: TGTGCCAGCAGTACCCCACGAAGCGGCTACACCTTC.